A single sample gave rise to the 24 T cell receptor beta chains below, sequenced in a study of identifying expanded T cells in peripheral blood. Measured with immunoSEQ multiplex PCR; TCRdb has only the in-frame clones, and not every one. The profile shows about 97,000 clones, more than 70% of them singletons. Sequencing used blood. The receptor set was obtained from a person aged 18 to 70 in good health.

The gene calls are TRBV15 and TRBJ2-5, with 7 bases that match TRBD2. The CDR3 runs to 16 residues. Germline-derived CDR1 and CDR2 are LNHNV and YYDKDF (reference sequence). V gave up 1 base and J gave up 1 base; unmatched junction bases: 6. The CDR3 here is CATSRVAASGQETQYF. The CDR3 DNA sequence: TGTGCCACCAGCAGAGTTGCGGCTAGCGGCCAAGAGACCCAGTACTTC.

J is TRBJ2-5 and V is TRBV4-2, with D uncertain. This CDR3 comprises 16 residues. Germline V CDR1 and CDR2: LGHNA, YNFKEQ. Trimming removed 0 bases from V and 1 base from J, with 12 bases in between. In DNA, the CDR3 is TGTGCCAGCAGCCAAGATAAAAGACCGGGCCAAGAGACCCAGTACTTC. It yields the protein CASSQDKRPGQETQYF.

The chain carries TRBV7-9 and TRBJ2-7, with TRBD1 matching 7 bases. V dropped 1 base and J dropped 2; count of bases not matched to a gene: 5. The CDR3 loop spans 15 amino acids. Germline V lookup: CDR1 SEHNR, CDR2 FQNEAQ (reference sequence). CDR3 protein: CASSLGPQGAYEQYF. The DNA for the CDR3 is TGTGCCAGCAGCTTAGGCCCCCAGGGGGCCTACGAGCAGTACTTC.

V gene TRBV19 combines with J gene TRBJ2-4; D unclear. The germline V gene encodes CDR1 LNHDA and CDR2 SQIVND (reference sequence). Trimming took 4 bases from V and 8 from J, leaving 12 bases between them. The CDR3 totals 13 residues. CDR3 region: CASSNGLVDIQYF. In nucleotides, the CDR3 is TGTGCCAGTAGTAACGGGCTAGTTGACATTCAGTACTTC.

The chain is built from TRBV25-1 and TRBJ2-1; 10 nucleotides match TRBD1. V lost 5 bases and J lost 2; bases outside the gene matches: 6. The CDR3 contains 16 residues. CDR1 is MGHDK, CDR2 SYGVNS, per germline. In DNA form, the CDR3 reads TGTGCCAGCAGTATACGACAGGGGGCGACCTACAATGAGCAGTTCTTC. Encoded protein: CASSIRQGATYNEQFF.

J is TRBJ1-2 and V is TRBV15; TRBD1 matches 9 bases. Per germline, CDR1 LNHNV and CDR2 YYDKDF (reference sequence). The length of the CDR3 is 15 residues. V trimming: 0 bases; J trimming: 6 bases; junction bases outside the gene matches: 5. CDR3 region: CATSRDYRDRDGYTF. The CDR3, as DNA: TGTGCCACCAGCAGAGATTATAGGGACAGGGATGGCTACACCTTC.

This sequence joins TRBV9 and TRBJ2-7; D remains ambiguous. The V gene's germline CDR1 is SGDLS and CDR2 YYNGEE. Trimming cost V 3 bases and J 6 bases, with 16 bases left between them. The CDR3 sequence is 14 residues long. The CDR3 reads CASSATLATSEQYF. CDR3 sequence (DNA): TGTGCCAGCAGCGCCACCCTTGCGACGTCCGAGCAGTACTTC. The variable domain in full, completed from reference TRBV9 and TRBJ2-7, reads DSGVTQTPKHLITATGQRVTLRCSPRSGDLSVYWYQQSLDQGLQFLIQYYNGEERAKGNILERFSAQQFPDLHSELNLSSLELGDSALYFCASSATLATSEQYFGPGTRLTVT.

CDR3 DNA: TGTGCCAGCAGTGAACAGGGGGTATTTGGGAATGAGCAGTTCTTC. Protein sequence: CASSEQGVFGNEQFF. The genes are TRBV2 and TRBJ2-1; 7 bases map to TRBD1. The CDR3 loop spans 15 amino acids. From germline, CDR1 is SNHLY and CDR2 FYNNEI. J gave up 7 bases and V 2 bases, and 8 bases lay outside the gene matches.

The gene calls are TRBV4-1 and TRBJ1-3; D ambiguous. V shed 8 bases and J shed 0 bases, with 11 bases lying between them. Germline CDR1 and CDR2: MGHRA and YSYEKL. The CDR3 spans 14 residues. The CDR3 DNA is TGCGCCAGCCAGGCCAGGACCTCTGGAAACACCATATATTTT. As protein: CASQARTSGNTIYF.

CDR3 loop: CASSYSTGTGNTIYF. In DNA form, the CDR3 reads TGTGCCAGCAGTTACTCGACGGGGACTGGAAACACCATATATTTT. The chain combines TRBV6-5 with TRBJ1-3; no definite D call. The CDR3 totals 15 residues. Germline V gene data show CDR1 as MNHEY and CDR2 as SVGAGI. Trimming removed 0 bases from V and 2 bases from J, with 8 bases in between.

This sequence joins TRBV27 and TRBJ1-1; D is perhaps TRBD1 (5 bases). This CDR3 contains 15 residues. Trimming removed 2 bases from V and 1 base from J, with 11 bases in between. Germline V gene data show CDR1 as MNHEY and CDR2 as SMNVEV (reference sequence). This CDR3 reads CASSLSWQGNTEAFF. CDR3 DNA: TGTGCCAGCAGTTTAAGCTGGCAGGGGAACACTGAAGCTTTCTTT.

This clone has only one observation. V usage is TRBV7-3 and J usage is TRBJ2-1; no clear D. The CDR3 covers 13 residues. Per the germline V gene, CDR1 is SGHTA and CDR2 is FQGTGA. V lost 1 base and J lost 3, with 4 bases in between. The CDR3 DNA follows: TGTGCCAGCAGCTTAAGTAGCTACAATGAGCAGTTCTTC. Encoded protein: CASSLSSYNEQFF. Full variable domain (rest looked up from reference TRBV7-3 and TRBJ2-1): GAGVSQTPSNKVTEKGKYVELRCDPISGHTALYWYRQSLGQGPEFLIYFQGTGAADDSGLPNDRFFAVRPEGSVSTLKIQRTERGDSAVYLCASSLSSYNEQFFGPGTRLTVL.

In its sample, this clone was seen once. This chain uses TRBV9 with TRBJ2-3, with D tentatively TRBD2 (6 bases). With 3 bases removed from V and 2 bases from J, the gap between germline ends came to 22 bases. This CDR3 has 18 amino acids. Germline loops: CDR1 SGDLS, CDR2 YYNGEE. The CDR3 sequence is CASSGRGPAGLYTDTQYF. The CDR3 nucleotides are TGTGCCAGCAGCGGAAGGGGCCCCGCGGGGCTCTACACAGATACGCAGTATTTT.

The CDR3 region has the DNA TGTGCCAGCAGCTCAGTCGTCTCCTACGAGCAGTACTTC. The encoded protein is CASSSVVSYEQYF. The chain combines TRBV5-6 with TRBJ2-7; D not resolved. This CDR3 has 13 amino acids. Trimming cost V 3 bases and J 0 bases, with 7 bases left between them. Germline-derived CDR1 and CDR2 are SGHDT and YYEEEE.

The V call is TRBV19, the J call TRBJ1-1; D might be TRBD1 (5 bases). This CDR3 region has 15 residues. From germline, CDR1 is LNHDA and CDR2 SQIVND (reference sequence). Trimming stripped 2 bases from V and 0 bases from J, with 10 bases between. The CDR3 nucleotides read TGTGCCAGTAGTATAAGTTCAGGGATGAACACTGAAGCTTTCTTT. It encodes CASSISSGMNTEAFF. Variable domain in full (rest from reference TRBV19 and TRBJ1-1): DGGITQSPKYLFRKEGQNVTLSCEQNLNHDAMYWYRQDPGQGLRLIYYSQIVNDFQKGDIAEGYSVSREKKESFPLTVTSAQKNPTAFYLCASSISSGMNTEAFFGQGTRLTVV.

This chain joins TRBV19 and TRBJ2-7; TRBD1 might be the D (5 bases). The CDR3 length is 14 residues. Germline values: CDR1 LNHDA, CDR2 SQIVND (reference sequence). The V gene lost 5 bases and the J gene lost 0 bases, with 11 bases spanning the gap. CDR3 sequence: CASSAYRSSYEQYF. The CDR3 bases are TGTGCCAGTAGTGCCTACAGGAGCTCCTACGAGCAGTACTTC.

The chain combines TRBV4-3 with TRBJ2-7; D gene uncertain. The germline gives CDR1 LGHNA, CDR2 YSLEER. This CDR3 region has 13 residues. V was shortened by 1 base and J by 6 bases, with 10 bases between the two germline ends. The CDR3 DNA sequence: TGCGCCAGCAGCCAAGTCACCGGGTCCGAGCAGTACTTC. Translating gives CASSQVTGSEQYF.

This chain joins TRBV5-1 and TRBJ1-6; the D gene is possibly TRBD1 (6 bases). Germline values: CDR1 SGHRS, CDR2 YFSETQ. Trimming cost V 5 bases and J 8 bases, with 14 bases left between them. CDR3 length: 14 amino acids. Here the CDR3 reads CASSIRGADSPLHF. The CDR3 DNA reads as TGCGCCAGCAGTATCCGGGGGGCGGATTCACCCCTCCACTTT. Supplemented by reference TRBV5-1 and TRBJ1-6, the full variable domain reads KAGVTQTPRYLIKTRGQQVTLSCSPISGHRSVSWYQQTPGQGLQFLFEYFSETQRNKGNFPGRFSGRQFSNSRSEMNVSTLELGDSALYLCASSIRGADSPLHFGNGTRLTVT.

This sequence joins TRBV19 and TRBJ1-3, with D unresolved. CDR3 length: 13 residues. The germline V and J ends were trimmed by 6 bases and 1 base, with 7 bases remaining between them. Germline assignment: CDR1 LNHDA and CDR2 SQIVND (reference sequence). The CDR3, as DNA: TGTGCCAGTAGGGTGACGTCTGGAAACACCATATATTTT. Its protein product is CASRVTSGNTIYF.

This chain connects TRBV5-1 to TRBJ1-1; D possibly corresponds to TRBD1 (5 bases). The ends were cut back, 0 bases at V and 5 bases at J, with 11 bases in the middle. Germline-derived CDR1 and CDR2 are SGHRS and YFSETQ. This CDR3 has 14 amino acids. The CDR3: CASSLAGLSTEAFF. The CDR3 bases are TGCGCCAGCAGCTTGGCAGGGTTAAGTACTGAAGCTTTCTTT.

The rearrangement links TRBV11-3 to TRBJ2-3; 7 nucleotides line up with TRBD1. Germline lookup yields CDR1 SGHNT and CDR2 YENEEA. J was trimmed by 3 bases and V by 5 bases; bases with no gene match: 5. The CDR3 covers 14 residues. The CDR3 protein is CASSRTQGTDTQYF. CDR3 bases: TGTGCCAGCAGCCGTACACAGGGGACAGATACGCAGTATTTT.

This chain links TRBV18 with TRBJ2-7; TRBD2 aligns across 10 bases. Trimming took 5 bases from V and 3 from J; bases not matched to a gene: 7. Germline V gene sequence: CDR1 KGHSH, CDR2 LQKENI. The CDR3 sequence is 15 residues long. The CDR3 sequence: CASSDTSGIIYEQYF. The CDR3 DNA reads as TGTGCCAGCTCAGATACTAGCGGGATTATCTACGAGCAGTACTTC.

The V call is TRBV5-1, the J call TRBJ2-7; TRBD1 matches at 9 bases. Per the germline V gene, CDR1 is SGHRS and CDR2 is YFSETQ. This CDR3 has 14 amino acids. V was pared by 4 bases and J by 4 bases, with 6 bases of the junction left unmatched. For the CDR3, the DNA is TGCGCCAGCAGCCGGGGACAGGGCTCGTACGAGCAGTACTTC. It is translated as CASSRGQGSYEQYF.

This clone was counted only a few times. CDR3 protein: CAWSPLGQGSTELFF. The CDR3 DNA sequence: TGTGCCTGGAGTCCTCTCGGACAGGGGAGTACGGAACTGTTTTTT. The chain has TRBV30 and TRBJ1-4; 9 nucleotides match TRBD1. The CDR3 length is 15 residues. CDR1 is GTSNPN, CDR2 SVGIG, per germline (reference sequence). Unmatched junction bases numbered 13, after V lost 2 bases and J lost 12 bases.